The rows below give T cell receptor beta chains drawn from one sample of a study of OX40 agonist ivuxolimab in advanced cancers. Profiled with immunoSEQ multiplex PCR; TCRdb holds only in-frame clones, not every one. The repertoire holds about 26,000 clones, 80% to 90% seen once, with approximately 19% in the top ten. Sample: CD4+ or CD8+ T cells sorted from blood, taken in a trial of the OX40 agonist ivuxolimab. Every receptor here comes from an adult with an advanced solid tumor such as melanoma, head and neck, liver or kidney cancer. The conserved cysteine and the conserved F or W are not part of the CDR3 here. Fields, in order: V gene, J gene, CDR3 protein.

TRBV18	TRBJ2-1	ASSHGLAGAPSEQF
TRBV6-1	TRBJ2-7	ASTDLGEQY
TRBV4-1	TRBJ2-7	ASSQEPRSYEQY
TRBV10-2	TRBJ2-7	ASRTFGQGSSYEQY
TRBV10-2	TRBJ2-5	ASMALTGETQY
TRBV7-9	TRBJ2-2	ASARQGGTGELF
TRBV7-3	TRBJ2-3	ASSFLAGGPGTDTQY
TRBV7-8	TRBJ1-3	ASSLAMGLENTIY
TRBV11-2	TRBJ2-7	ASSLRGDEQY
TRBV7-9	TRBJ2-5	ASSLPLAGEETQY
TRBV4-1	TRBJ2-7	ASSHPGTTSSYEQY
TRBV6-6	TRBJ1-1	ASTHLGGTEAF
TRBV5-6	TRBJ2-7	ASSFSSSYEQY
TRBV4-3	TRBJ1-1	ASSQGGPRAEAF
TRBV7-9	TRBJ2-1	ASSPGTGVQREQF
TRBV5-1	TRBJ2-1	ASSLGTGLGNEQF
TRBV20-1	TRBJ1-2	SQQIISGYT
TRBV5-5	TRBJ1-2	ASSLALAGANYGYT
TRBV27	TRBJ2-3	ASSLGDTQY
TRBV7-3	TRBJ2-3	ASSLRGGVSDRTDTQY
TRBV18	TRBJ2-5	ASSPPRGEKYQETQY
TRBV6-6	TRBJ2-7	ASSDSGYEQY
TRBV19	TRBJ2-1	ASSKGDEQF
TRBV2	TRBJ2-3	ARTDRARSTDTQY
TRBV6-5	TRBJ1-1	ASSWGGHPVAEAF
TRBV27	TRBJ1-5	ASSTDPYSNQPQH
TRBV7-9	TRBJ2-1	ASDGGGLHNEQF
TRBV27	TRBJ1-1	ASRTGGFTEAF
TRBV19	TRBJ2-7	ATMGLAGASVREQY